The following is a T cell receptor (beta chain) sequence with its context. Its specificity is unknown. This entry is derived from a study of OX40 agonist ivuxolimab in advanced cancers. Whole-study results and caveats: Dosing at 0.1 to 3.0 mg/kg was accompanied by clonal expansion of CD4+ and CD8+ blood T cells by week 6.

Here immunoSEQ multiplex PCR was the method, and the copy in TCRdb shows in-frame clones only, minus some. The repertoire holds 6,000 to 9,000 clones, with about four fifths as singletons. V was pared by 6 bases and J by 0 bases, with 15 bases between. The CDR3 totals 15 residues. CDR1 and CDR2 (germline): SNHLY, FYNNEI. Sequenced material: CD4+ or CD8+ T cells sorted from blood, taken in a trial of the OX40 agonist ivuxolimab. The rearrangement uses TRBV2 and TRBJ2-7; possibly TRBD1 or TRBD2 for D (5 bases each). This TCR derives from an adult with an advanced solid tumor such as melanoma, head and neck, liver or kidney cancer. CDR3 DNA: TGTGCCAGCAGCCCGACGGGACGGTACTCCTACGAGCAGTACTTC. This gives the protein CASSPTGRYSYEQYF.